Below are 29 T cell receptor beta chains sequenced from a single sample in a study of TIL therapy for anti-PD-1-resistant metastatic lung cancer. Sequencing used immunoSEQ v3. Measured with immunoSEQ multiplex PCR; TCRdb has only the in-frame clones, and not every one. The sample includes 45,000 to 75,000 clones, more than 75% of them seen just once. Time point described: pre-treatment sample, taken before nivolumab and TIL therapy. Sequences were derived from blood, sampled at baseline. These receptors all come from a person aged 25-79 years with non-small cell lung cancer.

This clone is a singleton in its sample. The chain combines TRBV27 with TRBJ1-1; TRBD1 is a possible D gene (5 bases). The CDR3 runs to 15 residues. V was clipped by 1 base and J by 5 bases, with 14 bases between them. Germline V gene lookup returns CDR1 MNHEY and CDR2 SMNVEV (reference sequence). CDR3 coding DNA: TGTGCCAGCAGTTTATATCTGGGCAGGGAAACTGAAGCTTTCTTT. The encoded protein is CASSLYLGRETEAFF.

The chain couples TRBV18 to TRBJ1-1; D is uncertain. V was clipped by 5 bases and J by 8 bases, with 24 bases between them. The germline CDR1 and CDR2 sequences are KGHSH and LQKENI. This CDR3 has 16 amino acids. The CDR3 bases are TGTGCCAGCTCATCTGACGGAAGCCAGACTTTAGTGGAAGCTTTCTTT. Translating gives CASSSDGSQTLVEAFF.

The CDR3 nucleotides are TGTGCCAGCACACAGGGATCCCAATTAGCGCAGTATTTT. This gives the protein CASTQGSQLAQYF. J is TRBJ2-3 and V is TRBV28; tentatively, D is TRBD1 (6 bases). Germline loops: CDR1 MDHEN, CDR2 SYDVKM. Trimming shortened V by 7 bases and J by 10 bases, and 18 bases separated the two germline ends. The CDR3 consists of 13 residues.

The chain employs TRBV19 and TRBJ2-2; D call uncertain. This CDR3 spans 13 amino acids. The V end was cut by 7 bases, the J end by 3 bases, with 9 bases between. The germline gives CDR1 LNHDA, CDR2 SQIVND (reference sequence). The CDR3 DNA is TGTGCCAGTACTGTTTCGGACACCGGGGAGCTGTTTTTT. Amino acids: CASTVSDTGELFF.

The count of this clone is one. This chain joins TRBV12-1 and TRBJ2-5; the D call in the table, TRBD1, was not verified against the DNA. TRBV12-1 is a recognized pseudogene. The CDR3 sequence is 16 residues long. The CDR3 coding sequence is TGTGCCAGCAGCTTTGCGGACAGGGTGGACCAAGAGACCCAGTACTTC. The encoded protein is CASSFADRVDQETQYF.

The chain links TRBV5-6 to TRBJ2-2, with D uncertain. Germline loops: CDR1 SGHDT, CDR2 YYEEEE. The length of the CDR3 is 13 residues. V lost 4 bases and J 6 bases, leaving 10 bases between the germline ends. The CDR3 DNA is TGTGCCAGCAGCCCCACAGTGTCCGGGGAGCTGTTTTTT. Its protein is CASSPTVSGELFF.

This rearrangement joins TRBV3-1 (or the pseudogene TRBV3-2) to TRBJ1-1; the match to TRBD1 covers 8 bases. The CDR3 totals 15 residues. V was pared by 4 bases and J by 4 bases, with 8 bases of the junction left unmatched. Germline loops: CDR1 LGHDT, CDR2 YNNKEL (reference sequence). This CDR3 is CASSLDGQGGTEAFF. Written as DNA, the CDR3 is TGTGCCAGCAGCCTAGACGGACAGGGCGGCACTGAAGCTTTCTTT.

The chain recombines TRBV11-3 with TRBJ2-7; TRBD1 might be the D (5 bases). Germline lookup yields CDR1 SGHNT and CDR2 YENEEA. The V end was cut by 4 bases, the J end by 2 bases, with 12 bases between. The CDR3 is made up of 14 amino acids. CDR3 DNA sequence: TGTGCCAGCAGCTCACAAGGGGCACCCTACGAGCAGTACTTC. It is translated as CASSSQGAPYEQYF. Together with reference TRBV11-3 and TRBJ2-7, the CDR3 gives the full variable domain: EAGVVQSPRYKIIEKKQPVAFWCNPISGHNTLYWYLQNLGQGPELLIRYENEEAVDDSQLPKDRFSAERLKGVDSTLKIQPAELGDSAVYLCASSSQGAPYEQYFGPGTRLTVT.

This rearrangement joins TRBV19 to TRBJ1-1, with TRBD1 matching over 11 bases. The CDR3 covers 17 residues. From germline, CDR1 is LNHDA and CDR2 SQIVND (reference sequence). The trim removed 5 bases at V and 1 base at J, leaving 9 bases unmatched. The CDR3 DNA reads TGTGCCAGTAGTCGCCTAGGACAGGGGGCCTCGAACACTGAAGCTTTCTTT. Amino acid sequence: CASSRLGQGASNTEAFF.

The V and J genes are TRBV7-2 and TRBJ2-1; 13 nucleotides agree with TRBD2. CDR1 is SGHTA and CDR2 is FQGNSA in the germline V gene. The V segment lost 5 bases and the J segment 6 bases; nucleotides outside the gene matches: 4. The CDR3 totals 15 residues. The CDR3 region has the DNA TGTGCCAGCAGCCCCACTAGCGGGGGGGGCAATGAGCAGTTCTTC. Residues: CASSPTSGGGNEQFF.

This clone appeared a single time. The rearrangement joins TRBV5-1 to TRBJ2-7; D call uncertain. Germline lookup yields CDR1 SGHRS and CDR2 YFSETQ. This CDR3 comprises 13 residues. The ends were cut back, 3 bases at V and 7 bases at J, with 14 bases in the middle. The CDR3 DNA reads as TGCGCCAGCAGCTCCCAACCTCCTACGGAGCAGTACTTC. Translating it yields CASSSQPPTEQYF.

This chain links TRBV5-1 with TRBJ1-2; a possible D gene is TRBD1 (6 bases). The CDR3 spans 15 residues. Germline V lookup: CDR1 SGHRS, CDR2 YFSETQ. Trimming shortened V by 0 bases and J by 4 bases, and 13 bases separated the two germline ends. The DNA for the CDR3 is TGCGCCAGCAGCTTGGCCATAGGACAGAGCTATGGCTACACCTTC. Encoded protein: CASSLAIGQSYGYTF. The variable domain in full, completed from reference TRBV5-1 and TRBJ1-2, reads KAGVTQTPRYLIKTRGQQVTLSCSPISGHRSVSWYQQTPGQGLQFLFEYFSETQRNKGNFPGRFSGRQFSNSRSEMNVSTLELGDSALYLCASSLAIGQSYGYTFGSGTRLTVV.

The J gene is TRBJ2-1, the V gene TRBV7-3, with TRBD2 as a possible D gene (5 bases). Trimming removed 1 base from V and 4 bases from J, with 8 bases in between. This CDR3 region has 14 residues. Germline loops: CDR1 SGHTA, CDR2 FQGTGA. CDR3 in DNA: TGTGCCAGCAGCTTAAATTCGGGATACAATGAGCAGTTCTTC. Amino acid sequence: CASSLNSGYNEQFF.

The V call is TRBV20-1, the J call TRBJ2-3; D not certain. The CDR3 is 13 amino acids. V gave up 3 bases and J gave up 2 bases, with 9 bases separating them. Germline CDR1 reads DFQATT; CDR2 reads SNEGSKA (reference sequence). This CDR3 is CSASNPNTDTQYF. The CDR3 nucleotides are TGCAGTGCTAGTAACCCGAACACAGATACGCAGTATTTT.

This clone appeared once. The chain couples TRBV5-8 to TRBJ2-2; perhaps TRBD1 as D (6 bases). V was trimmed by 4 bases and J by 4 bases, leaving 14 bases between them. The CDR3 runs 15 residues. In germline, CDR1 is SGHTS, CDR2 YDEGEE. CDR3 amino acids: CASSPKGVSTGELFF. In DNA form, the CDR3 reads TGTGCCAGCAGCCCCAAGGGGGTATCCACCGGGGAGCTGTTTTTT.

V and J are TRBV2 and TRBJ2-3; D possibly corresponds to TRBD1 (6 bases). This CDR3 is built from 14 residues. With 2 bases removed from V and 2 bases from J, the gap between germline ends came to 8 bases. Germline values: CDR1 SNHLY, CDR2 FYNNEI. This chain's CDR3 is CASSETGPTDTQYF. The DNA of the CDR3 is TGTGCCAGCAGTGAAACAGGGCCCACAGATACGCAGTATTTT.

The chain uses TRBV7-2 and TRBJ1-1; D remains ambiguous. Germline values: CDR1 SGHTA, CDR2 FQGNSA. The CDR3 covers 18 residues. Trimming took 8 bases from V and 1 from J, leaving 26 bases between them. CDR3: CASRSTAPPKTKNTEAFF. The CDR3 nucleotides are TGTGCCAGCCGTTCTACAGCCCCACCGAAGACTAAGAACACTGAAGCTTTCTTT.

The chain links TRBV11-3 to TRBJ1-6; no clear D. CDR3 size: 15 residues. Trimming stripped 3 bases from V and 9 bases from J, with 15 bases between. Germline V gene sequence: CDR1 SGHNT, CDR2 YENEEA. The CDR3, as DNA: TGTGCCAGCAGCTTCCAGGCTTGTGAGGGTTCACCCCTCCACTTT. This encodes CASSFQACEGSPLHF.

The chain combines TRBV27 with TRBJ1-2; 8 bases are shared with TRBD1. Germline CDR1 reads MNHEY; CDR2 reads SMNVEV (reference sequence). The V and J ends lost 6 bases and 4 bases, in that order; junction bases with no gene match: 4. This CDR3 region has 13 residues. CDR3 nucleotides: TGTGCCAGCAGGCCAGGGGGCTCCTATGGCTACACCTTC. It encodes CASRPGGSYGYTF.

This clone was found a few times. The rearrangement uses TRBV10-3 and TRBJ2-7, with 8 bases lining up with TRBD1. V lost 3 bases, J lost 6 bases, and 7 bases stayed unmatched. The CDR3 runs to 14 residues. The V gene's germline CDR1 is ENHRY and CDR2 SYGVKD. In nucleotides, the CDR3 is TGTGCCATCAGTGACTGGACAGGGATTGTCGAGCAGTACTTC. Its translation: CAISDWTGIVEQYF.

CDR3 coding DNA: TGTGCCAGCAGTTGGGGGGACAGCTACAATGAGCAGTTCTTC. It codes for CASSWGDSYNEQFF. The chain joins TRBV6-5 to TRBJ2-1; weak D call: TRBD1 (7 bases). CDR1 and CDR2 (germline): MNHEY, SVGAGI. Trimming shortened V by 4 bases and J by 3 bases, and 10 bases separated the two germline ends. The CDR3 runs to 14 residues.

The chain recombines TRBV7-2 with TRBJ2-2; D gene unclear. V gave up 3 bases and J gave up 3 bases, with 5 bases separating them. There are 13 residues in the CDR3. Germline lookup yields CDR1 SGHTA and CDR2 FQGNSA. CDR3 coding DNA: TGTGCCAGCAGCTTGTATTACACCGGGGAGCTGTTTTTT. Amino acids: CASSLYYTGELFF.

This clone was observed a handful of times. The J gene is TRBJ2-2, the V gene TRBV10-3; D remains ambiguous. The CDR3 is made up of 16 amino acids. Germline assignment: CDR1 ENHRY and CDR2 SYGVKD. The V end was cut by 5 bases, the J end by 0 bases, with 13 bases between. The CDR3 coding sequence is TGTGCCATCAGTACCTTAGACCTCACGAACACCGGGGAGCTGTTTTTT. Its translation: CAISTLDLTNTGELFF.

The V and J genes are TRBV2 and TRBJ1-5; TRBD1 agrees at 10 bases. The CDR3 consists of 13 residues. Unmatched junction bases numbered 5, after V lost 6 bases and J lost 9 bases. Germline-derived CDR1 and CDR2 are SNHLY and FYNNEI. This CDR3 reads CASRGTGALPQHF. In nucleotides, the CDR3 is TGTGCCAGCAGGGGGACAGGGGCACTGCCCCAGCATTTT. Based on the CDR3 plus reference TRBV2 and TRBJ1-5, the full variable domain is EPEVTQTPSHQVTQMGQEVILRCVPISNHLYFYWYRQILGQKVEFLVSFYNNEISEKSEIFDDQFSVERPDGSNFTLKIRSTKLEDSAMYFCASRGTGALPQHFGDGTRLSIL.

V gene TRBV11-2 combines with J gene TRBJ2-7; no clear D. Germline V gene data show CDR1 as SGHAT and CDR2 as FQNNGV. This CDR3 has 14 residues. Trimming cost V 5 bases and J 0 bases, with 11 bases left between them. The DNA for the CDR3 is TGTGCCAGCAGCCGCAGCGTCGTCTCCTACGAGCAGTACTTC. Amino acid sequence: CASSRSVVSYEQYF.

The chain links TRBV23-1 to TRBJ1-4, with D hard to call. TRBV23-1 is placed among ORFs of uncertain function. This CDR3 has 17 amino acids. Trimming took 0 bases from V and 8 from J, leaving 19 bases between them. CDR3 amino acids: CASSQSAPHGKNEKLFF. For the CDR3, the DNA is TGCGCCAGCAGTCAATCGGCCCCACATGGAAAGAACGAAAAACTGTTTTTT.

J is TRBJ2-1 and V is TRBV5-1; 7 bases map to TRBD2. V lost 0 bases to trimming and J lost 5 bases; unmatched junction nucleotides: 8. Germline V lookup: CDR1 SGHRS, CDR2 YFSETQ. The CDR3 consists of 16 residues. CDR3 sequence (DNA): TGCGCCAGCAGCTTGGGGGGCGGGAGTCGAGACAATGAGCAGTTCTTC. Amino acid sequence: CASSLGGGSRDNEQFF.

This clone was counted only a few times. The chain couples TRBV2 to TRBJ2-7, with 7 nucleotides matching TRBD1. Per germline, CDR1 SNHLY and CDR2 FYNNEI. V dropped 6 bases and J dropped 3; count of bases not matched to a gene: 8. There are 14 residues in the CDR3. The chain's CDR3 is CASRKDRSDYEQYF. In DNA form, the CDR3 reads TGTGCCAGCAGGAAGGACAGGAGCGACTACGAGCAGTACTTC.

This clone has only one observation. This chain connects TRBV3-1 (or the pseudogene TRBV3-2) to TRBJ2-5; TRBD2 agrees at 9 bases. Germline CDR1 and CDR2: LGHDT and YNNKEL (reference sequence). The CDR3 loop spans 15 amino acids. Losses at the gene ends were 4 bases for V and 9 bases for J; bases not matched to a gene: 12. The CDR3 DNA is TGTGCCAGCAGCCCCCCTTTAGCGGGAGTGGCGGCCCAGTACTTC. This codes for CASSPPLAGVAAQYF.